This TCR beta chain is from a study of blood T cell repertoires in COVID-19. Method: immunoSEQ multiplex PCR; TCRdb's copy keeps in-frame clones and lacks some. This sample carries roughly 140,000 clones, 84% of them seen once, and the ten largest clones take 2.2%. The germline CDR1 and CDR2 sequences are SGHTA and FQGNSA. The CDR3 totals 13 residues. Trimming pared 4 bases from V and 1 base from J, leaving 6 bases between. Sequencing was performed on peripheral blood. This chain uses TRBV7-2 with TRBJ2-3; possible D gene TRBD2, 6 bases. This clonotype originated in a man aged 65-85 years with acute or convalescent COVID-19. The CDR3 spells CASSSGGTDTQYF. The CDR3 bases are TGTGCCAGCAGCTCGGGGGGCACAGATACGCAGTATTTT. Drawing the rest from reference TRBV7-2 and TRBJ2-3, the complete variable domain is GAGVSQSPSNKVTEKGKDVELRCDPISGHTALYWYRQSLGQGLEFLIYFQGNSAPDKSGLPSDRFSAERTGGSVSTLTIQRTQQEDSAVYLCASSSGGTDTQYFGPGTRLTVL.